These 26 T cell receptor delta chains were all obtained from the same sample, sequenced in a study of γδ T cells in repeated Plasmodium falciparum infection. TCRdb re-processed the multiplex PCR reads via CATT. This sample has over 45,000 delta-chain clones, with 1.5% to 2% found just once. Vgamma9/Vdelta2+ and Vdelta2-negative gammadelta T cells were flow-sorted from PBMC for bulk sequencing. Specimen: gamma-delta T cells from blood. The receptor source for this set is a pool of human donors (malaria-infected and uninfected, not separated).

This clone was counted many times. The V gene was left uncalled, and the J gene is TRDJ1. This CDR3 comprises 16 residues. CDR3 nucleotide sequence: TGTGCTCTTGTGGAAGTACCCGCCTATACCACCGATAAACTCATCTTT. Translating gives CALVEVPAYTTDKLIF.

This clone was recorded a few times. TCRdb has a much larger clone's protein, which differs at residue 15 from the translation of this DNA, likely because of a read error; what is shown is the protein translated from the DNA. V gene TRDV1 combines with J gene TRDJ3; perhaps TRDD3 as D (5 bases). The J gene, not given by TCRdb, was assigned here from a germline match of the nucleotide sequence. This CDR3 spans 18 amino acids. Germline V lookup: CDR1 TSWWSYY, CDR2 QGS. This chain's CDR3 is CALGEPPVGSWDTRKMFF. For the CDR3, the DNA is TGTGCTCTTGGGGAACCTCCCGTCGGCTCCTGGGACACCCGAAAGATGTTTTTC.

The table lists this clone with a few counts. A read error likely explains why the TCRdb protein, taken from a much larger clone, differs from this DNA's translation at residue 8; the protein shown is translated from the DNA. V usage is TRDV2 and J usage is TRDJ1; 10 bases line up with TRDD3. Here the J gene came from matching the DNA to germline, since TCRdb omits it. After removal of 5 bases from V and 1 base from J, the junction contained 18 bases not matched to a gene. Germline assignment: CDR1 GEAIGNYY and CDR2 EKD. CDR3 length equals 19 residues. In nucleotides, the CDR3 is TGTGCCTGTGTTTCCTACCACTGGGTTGGGGGATACCCCACCGATAAACTCATCTTT. Its translation: CACVSYHWVGGYPTDKLIF.

This clone appeared a few times. This DNA's translation and the protein TCRdb lists, from a much larger clone, do not match at residue 8, likely due to a read error; the protein shown is translated from the DNA. CDR3 DNA sequence: TGTGCTCTTGGGGAAAAGGCGGTACTGGGGGAGATATACACCGATAAACTCATCTTT. It codes for CALGEKAVLGEIYTDKLIF. V is TRDV1 and J is TRDJ1; 9 bases align to TRDD3. Unmatched junction bases numbered 13, after V lost 2 bases and J lost 0 bases. The CDR3 is 19 amino acids. Germline CDR1 reads TSWWSYY; CDR2 reads QGS.

The sample holds a few counts of this clone. TCRdb's protein for this DNA is that of a much larger clone and differs from the translation at residue 11, likely a read error; the protein shown is the DNA translation. The rearrangement uses TRDV1 and TRDJ1; TRDD3 matches at 7 bases. The CDR3 loop spans 20 amino acids. The ends lost 1 base at V and 4 bases at J; junction bases unmatched: 21. Germline CDR1 is TSWWSYY and CDR2 is QGS. For the CDR3, the DNA is TGTGCTCTTGGGGAACCGGGGGCCCTACGCCCCGGGGGATCAAGCGATAAACTCATCTTT. Its protein product is CALGEPGALRPGGSSDKLIF.

Within the sample, this clone is medium-sized. The same CDR3 can be traced to other DNA sequences in this sample. This chain links TRDV1 with TRDJ1, with D tentatively TRDD3 (7 bases). CDR3 length: 17 amino acids. Germline CDR1 TSWWSYY, CDR2 QGS. V shed 2 bases and J shed 1 base, with 17 bases lying between them. CDR3 amino acids: CALGETSYWGSTDKLIF. The DNA of the CDR3 is TGTGCTCTTGGGGAAACGTCCTACTGGGGATCCACCGATAAACTCATCTTT.

This clone occurred a few times. The mismatch at residue 8 between this DNA's translation and the TCRdb protein of a much larger clone likely reflects a read error; the protein shown is translated from the DNA. The genes are TRDV1 and TRDJ1; D is tentatively TRDD2 or TRDD3 (5 bases each). The J gene, left out of TCRdb, was set here by checking the DNA against germline. The CDR3 totals 19 residues. V gave up 0 bases and J gave up 1 base, with 21 bases separating them. Germline CDR1 reads TSWWSYY; CDR2 reads QGS. The DNA for the CDR3 is TGTGCTCTTGGGGAACTGACCAGGTTCCTCGGGGAGGGCACCGATAAACTCATCTTT. Translated, it gives CALGELTRFLGEGTDKLIF.

By proportion, this clone is medium-sized. Distinct nucleotide sequences in the sample also encode this CDR3. J is TRDJ1 and V is TRDV3; a weak D match, TRDD3 (5 bases). The length of the CDR3 is 12 residues. Deletions cut 2 bases from V and 12 bases from J, with 19 bases between. The germline gives CDR1 TVYSNPD, CDR2 GDNSRS (reference sequence). The CDR3 DNA reads TGTGCCTTTGTAGCTGGGCCGAAGAGGGTCATCTTT. As protein: CAFVAGPKRVIF.

This clone was recorded many times. The V gene is TRDV1, but the J gene lacks a call. CDR1 is TSWWSYY, CDR2 QGS, per germline. There are 14 residues in the CDR3. CDR3 in amino acids: CALGKPGLGCKFIF. The CDR3 DNA is TGTGCTCTTGGGAAACCCGGATTGGGGTGTAAATTCATCTTT.

This clone was counted only a few times. A read error is the likely source, as a far larger clone sits one nucleotide away. CDR3 in DNA: TGTGCTCTTGGTCACAGCTTCCTACTTCTACTGGGGGATAAAGATAAACTCATCTTT. It translates to CALGHSFLLLLGDKDKLIF. V and J are TRDV1 and TRDJ1, with 11 bases fitting TRDD3. Matching the DNA to germline supplied the J gene, which TCRdb does not give. The CDR3 extends over 19 amino acids. V dropped 6 bases and J dropped 5; count of bases not matched to a gene: 20. CDR1 is TSWWSYY, CDR2 QGS, per germline.

Many counts were recorded for this clone. This chain connects TRDV1 to TRDJ1, with TRDD3 as a possible D gene (5 bases). Germline CDR1 is TSWWSYY and CDR2 is QGS. The CDR3 has 15 amino acids. V was trimmed by 0 bases and J by 5 bases, leaving 13 bases between them. In nucleotides, the CDR3 is TGTGCTCTTGGGGAACTCGGACGGAGGGGGGATAAACTCATCTTT. It yields the protein CALGELGRRGDKLIF.

This clone was recorded a few times. The amino acid sequence in TCRdb belongs to a much larger clone and departs from this DNA's translation at residue 15, likely a sequencing read error; the sequence shown is translated from the DNA. This rearrangement joins TRDV1 to TRDJ1; 9 nucleotides match TRDD3. The J gene is not listed in TCRdb, so it was assigned here from a DNA match to germline. Trimming cost V 0 bases and J 0 bases; bases outside gene matches: 23. This CDR3 spans 23 amino acids. Looked up from germline, CDR1 is TSWWSYY and CDR2 is QGS. Here the CDR3 reads CALGELSLPEYWGRSWDTDKLIF. The CDR3 nucleotides read TGTGCTCTTGGGGAACTCAGCCTTCCCGAGTACTGGGGGAGGAGTTGGGACACCGATAAACTCATCTTT.

This clone was seen at least ten times. V gene TRDV2 combines with J gene TRDJ1; 11 positions agree with TRDD3. Germline assignment: CDR1 GEAIGNYY and CDR2 EKD. The ends lost 0 bases at V and 0 bases at J; junction bases unmatched: 14. CDR3 size: 20 residues. The CDR3 region has the DNA TGTGCCTGTGACACCGTTAGTTGGGGGATACGTAAGCCAAACACCGATAAACTCATCTTT. Its protein is CACDTVSWGIRKPNTDKLIF.

By frequency in the sample, this clone is medium-sized. The sample holds other DNA sequences that translate to the same CDR3. V gene TRDV1 combines with J gene TRDJ1; TRDD3 agrees at 9 bases. The CDR3 is made up of 23 amino acids. V lost 0 bases, J lost 2 bases, and 25 bases stayed unmatched. Germline lookup yields CDR1 TSWWSYY and CDR2 QGS. Here the CDR3 DNA reads TGTGCTCTTGGGGAACTTGTAGATGTTCCTACCCCTTCCTGGGGGATCCTGACCGATAAACTCATCTTT. Its protein product is CALGELVDVPTPSWGILTDKLIF.

A few counts support this clone. TCRdb assigns this DNA the protein of a much larger clone, which departs from its translation at residue 19; this likely reflects a read error, and the protein shown comes from translating the DNA. The chain links TRDV1 to TRDJ1; 8 nucleotides match TRDD3. The V gene's germline CDR1 is TSWWSYY and CDR2 QGS. This CDR3 comprises 23 residues. The CDR3 DNA follows: TGTGCTCTTGGGGAACCTGTGTCCTACGCCCGTTTACTGGGGGCCTCGTACACCAATAAACTCATCTTT. Translating it yields CALGEPVSYARLLGASYTNKLIF.

In regard to this clone: A far larger clone is off by one base, so a read error is likely. Other nucleotide sequences in the sample specify the same CDR3. This rearrangement joins TRDV1 to TRDJ1; 7 positions agree with TRDD2. In the absence of a J gene in TCRdb, the DNA was matched to germline to assign it here. The CDR3 spans 25 residues. J was trimmed by 1 base and V by 3 bases; bases with no gene match: 35. Germline CDR1 TSWWSYY, CDR2 QGS. In nucleotides, the CDR3 is TGTGCTCTTGGGGACTTAAGGCCCATTCCTACGAGAATGGGGAGGGCCTATAACTCCACCGATAAACTCATCTTT. Translating it yields CALGDLRPIPTRMGRAYNSTDKLIF.

Of note for this clone: TCRdb's protein for this DNA is that of a much larger clone and differs from the translation at residue 10, likely a read error; the protein shown is the DNA translation. The chain is built from TRDV1 and TRDJ2, with TRDD3 as a possible D gene (5 bases). TCRdb gives no J gene; it was assigned here by matching the DNA to germline. This CDR3 has 17 residues. The V end lost 2 bases, the J end lost 3 bases, and 16 bases lay between the germline ends. Germline V lookup: CDR1 TSWWSYY, CDR2 QGS. The chain's CDR3 is CALGEVVLDQVTAQLFF. The DNA for the CDR3 is TGTGCTCTTGGGGAAGTAGTACTGGATCAAGTGACAGCACAACTCTTCTTT.

This clone was picked up many times. The chain joins TRDV1 to TRDJ1, with TRDD3 identical over 11 bases. TCRdb lists no J gene, so it was determined here by aligning the DNA to germline. CDR1 is TSWWSYY and CDR2 is QGS in the germline V gene. V gave up 0 bases and J gave up 7 bases; unmatched junction bases: 16. The CDR3 loop spans 19 amino acids. The DNA of the CDR3 is TGTGCTCTTGGGGAACTAGGTCTACAACCCTGGGGGATACCTATTAAACTCATCTTT. Its translation: CALGELGLQPWGIPIKLIF.

This clone has ten or more counts. V is TRDV2 and J is TRDJ1; 8 nucleotides match TRDD3. The J gene is absent in TCRdb and was assigned here via DNA matching to germline. Germline loops: CDR1 GEAIGNYY, CDR2 EKD. This CDR3 is 14 amino acids long. Losses at the gene ends were 1 base for V and 8 bases for J; bases not matched to a gene: 8. The CDR3, as DNA: TGTGCCTGTGACACGATCCTGGGGGACCCAAAACTCATCTTT. It codes for CACDTILGDPKLIF.

For this clone: TCRdb assigns this DNA the protein of a much larger clone, which departs from its translation at residue 12; this likely reflects a read error, and the protein shown comes from translating the DNA. The V gene is TRDV2, the J gene TRDJ1, with D perhaps matching TRDD3 (6 bases). TCRdb gives no J gene; it was assigned here by matching the DNA to germline. The length of the CDR3 is 17 residues. Trimming cost V 0 bases and J 2 bases, with 18 bases left between them. In germline, CDR1 is GEAIGNYY, CDR2 EKD. The CDR3 is CACDTVAGDWTTDKLIF. For the CDR3, the DNA is TGTGCCTGTGACACCGTGGCTGGGGATTGGACAACCGATAAACTCATCTTT.

There are a few counts of this clone. A read error likely explains this, since a far larger clone differs by one base. Other DNA sequences in the sample encode the same CDR3. The V gene is TRDV2, the J gene TRDJ1, with 10 bases matching TRDD3. In the absence of a J gene in TCRdb, the DNA was matched to germline to assign it here. Unmatched junction bases numbered 32, after V lost 7 bases and J lost 1 base. CDR1 GEAIGNYY and CDR2 EKD come from the germline V gene. CDR3 length equals 23 residues. The CDR3 DNA sequence: TGTGCCTGCGGCAAACACTTCCTAATGAGGGGGATACGCTCCCGGGGTTGCACCGATAAACTCATCTTT. Translating it yields CACGKHFLMRGIRSRGCTDKLIF.

This clone was seen at least ten times. In DNA form, the CDR3 reads TGTGCCTGTGACACGGCACTGGGGGCCCCCGCCTGGGACACCCGACAGATGTTTTTC. Its protein product is CACDTALGAPAWDTRQMFF. This chain uses TRDV2 with TRDJ3; TRDD3 matches at 8 bases. No J segment appears in TCRdb, so it was assigned here by matching the sequence to germline. Trimming took 1 base from V and 2 from J; bases not matched to a gene: 9. Germline CDR1 GEAIGNYY, CDR2 EKD. The CDR3 length is 19 residues.

This clone was seen many times. This sequence joins TRDV2 and TRDJ1; tentative D call: TRDD3 (5 bases). With 0 bases removed from V and 4 bases from J, the gap between germline ends came to 17 bases. The CDR3 runs 16 residues. Looked up from germline, CDR1 is GEAIGNYY and CDR2 is EKD. The CDR3 DNA reads TGTGCCTGTGACACCGTATCGGCCAGGGGAAGCGATAAACTCATCTTT. Its translation is CACDTVSARGSDKLIF.

This clone occurred many times. TCRdb's listed protein matches a much larger clone and diverges from this DNA's translation at residue 7, likely through a read error; the protein shown comes from the DNA. The chain uses TRDV1 and TRDJ1, with D possibly being TRDD3 (5 bases). CDR1 TSWWSYY and CDR2 QGS come from the germline V gene. V lost 1 base, J lost 0 bases, and 21 bases lay in between. This CDR3 spans 19 amino acids. The CDR3, as DNA: TGTGCTCTTGGGGAACGGTCCCTGGCGACGGGGACCCACACCGATAAACTCATCTTT. Translation gives CALGERSLATGTHTDKLIF.

This clone appeared a few times. Germline is not matched at one junction end, which may reflect a read error. The chain combines TRDV1 with TRDJ4, with 11 bases fitting TRDD3. Germline V lookup: CDR1 TSWWSYY, CDR2 QGS. The CDR3 extends over 24 amino acids. CDR3 in DNA: TGTGCTCTTGGGGTACTAAGGCCGACCCCGGTGCGCTGGGGGATACCGCTCCGACCCAGACCCCCGATCTTT. It codes for CALGVLRPTPVRWGIPLRPRPPIF.

A few counts support this clone. For this DNA, TCRdb reports the protein of a much larger clone, which diverges at residue 26, most likely from a read error; the protein presented here is translated directly from the DNA. No J gene call was made, and the V gene is TRDV2; TRDD3 reflects the table's D call only, with no check against the DNA. Germline V gene lookup returns CDR1 GEAIGNYY and CDR2 EKD. The length of the CDR3 is 28 residues. The CDR3 is CACDTIEITGSGGPIPTHNSWDTRQVFF. For the CDR3, the DNA is TGTGCCTGTGACACGATTGAAATCACCGGGAGTGGGGGACCCATCCCAACTCACAATTCCTGGGACACCCGACAGGTGTTTTTC.